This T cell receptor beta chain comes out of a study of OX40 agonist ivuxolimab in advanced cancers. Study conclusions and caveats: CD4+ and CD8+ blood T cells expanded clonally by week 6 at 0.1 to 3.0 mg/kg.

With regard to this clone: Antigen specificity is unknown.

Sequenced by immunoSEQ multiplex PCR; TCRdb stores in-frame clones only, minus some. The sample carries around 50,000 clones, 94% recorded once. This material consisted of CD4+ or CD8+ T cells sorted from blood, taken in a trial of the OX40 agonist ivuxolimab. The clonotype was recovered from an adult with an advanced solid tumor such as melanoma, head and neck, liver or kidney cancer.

The CDR3 sequence is CASSSTATGVEQYF. CDR3 DNA sequence: TGTGCCAGCAGTTCGACGGCTACAGGGGTCGAGCAGTACTTC. The chain recombines TRBV6-5 with TRBJ2-7; 7 bases agree with TRBD1. CDR1 MNHEY and CDR2 SVGAGI come from the germline V gene. The CDR3 totals 14 residues. V dropped 4 bases and J dropped 6; count of bases not matched to a gene: 9.